Shown below are 5 T cell receptor beta chains from a single sample sequenced in a study of blood T cell repertoires in COVID-19. The table came from immunoSEQ multiplex PCR; TCRdb's copy has only in-frame clones and leaves some out. The repertoire has about 340,000 clones, around nine tenths of them found once; the top ten carry 7.3%. Sequencing was performed on peripheral blood. All receptors come from a woman in her sixties or seventies with COVID-19, enrolled during active disease.

V usage is TRBV2 and J usage is TRBJ2-2; 13 positions agree with TRBD2. The CDR3 has 15 residues. V was clipped by 8 bases and J by 4 bases; unmatched bases: 4. The V gene's germline CDR1 is SNHLY and CDR2 FYNNEI. The CDR3 loop reads CASRLAGGPTGELFF. For the CDR3, the DNA is TGTGCCAGCCGACTAGCGGGGGGTCCCACCGGGGAGCTGTTTTTT.

The V gene is TRBV7-2, the J gene TRBJ1-1; 7 positions match TRBD1. Germline assignment: CDR1 SGHTA and CDR2 FQGNSA. The CDR3 is made up of 14 amino acids. Trimming cost V 3 bases and J 3 bases; bases outside gene matches: 4. CDR3 sequence reads: CASSFTGVDTEAFF. Here the CDR3 DNA reads TGTGCCAGCAGCTTCACAGGGGTTGACACTGAAGCTTTCTTT.

This clone was detected a few times. The J gene is TRBJ2-3, the V gene TRBV24-1, with D hard to call. Per the germline V gene, CDR1 is KGHDR and CDR2 is SFDVKD. V lost 2 bases to trimming and J lost 0 bases, with 17 bases between them. The CDR3 runs 18 residues. CDR3 DNA sequence: TGTGCCACCAGTGATTCGTCCGGCCAGGCAACTAGCACAGATACGCAGTATTTT. It yields the protein CATSDSSGQATSTDTQYF.

The CDR3 region is CAWSSPRGGRDTIYF. In DNA, the CDR3 is TGTGCCTGGAGCTCTCCCCGGGGGGGCAGAGACACCATATATTTT. V usage is TRBV30 and J usage is TRBJ1-3, with D perhaps TRBD1 (6 bases). CDR1 and CDR2 from the germline V gene are GTSNPN and SVGIG (reference sequence). This CDR3 is 15 amino acids long. Trimming left V 3 bases short and J 8 bases short, with 20 bases between.

The chain employs TRBV29-1 and TRBJ1-1; weak D call: TRBD1 (5 bases). Germline-derived CDR1 and CDR2 are SQVTM and ANQGSEA. Deletions cut 5 bases from V and 5 bases from J, with 12 bases between. This CDR3 spans 12 amino acids. CDR3 amino acids: CSVKQGSTEAFF. DNA for the CDR3: TGCAGCGTTAAGCAGGGATCGACTGAAGCTTTCTTT.